Below are 15 T cell receptor beta chains sequenced from a single sample in a study of Ad26.COV2.S vaccination and SARS-CoV-2 variants. As for treatment: roughly 19 received Ad26.COV2.S at low or high dose, single or two shots; roughly five received placebo; per-sample allocation not given. On day 63 after the first injection, vaccine and placebo recipients gave samples. Measured with immunoSEQ multiplex PCR; TCRdb has only the in-frame clones, and not every one. The repertoire consists of hundreds of thousands of clones, with around 92% occurring once and the leading ten covering over 1.3%. The sequencing here drew on peripheral blood, taken in a trial of Ad26.COV2.S vaccine versus placebo. These receptors were collected from a person between 18 and 60 years old who received the Ad26.COV2.S COVID-19 vaccine or a placebo.

The chain couples TRBV11-3 to TRBJ2-3, with 7 bases identical to TRBD2. Germline CDR1 SGHNT, CDR2 YENEEA. CDR3 length equals 18 residues. V lost 1 base to trimming and J lost 0 bases; unmatched junction nucleotides: 10. For the CDR3, the DNA is TGTGCCAGCAGCTTAGGGGACGGCGGGGGACCTAGCACAGATACGCAGTATTTT. Its protein product is CASSLGDGGGPSTDTQYF.

The rearrangement joins TRBV5-4 to TRBJ1-2; D remains unclear. Trimming took off 0 bases at V and 0 bases at J, with 3 bases between the two ends. Germline-derived CDR1 and CDR2 are SGHNT and YYREEE (reference sequence). CDR3 length: 13 residues. CDR3 amino acids: CASSLETNYGYTF. The CDR3 DNA sequence: TGTGCCAGCAGCTTGGAGACTAACTATGGCTACACCTTC.

This clone was observed a handful of times. V usage is TRBV25-1 and J usage is TRBJ1-5, with a possible D match to TRBD1 (6 bases). CDR1 is MGHDK, CDR2 SYGVNS, per germline. This CDR3 has 14 amino acids. The V and J ends lost 6 bases and 7 bases respectively, with 16 bases between them. The CDR3 nucleotides read TGTGCCAGCAGCCTCACAGGGCAGGAGCAGCCCCAGCATTTT. Amino acid sequence: CASSLTGQEQPQHF.

The chain employs TRBV6-4 and TRBJ2-1; 7 bases line up with TRBD2. Trimming removed 4 bases from V and 0 bases from J; junction bases left unmatched: 6. The germline CDR1 and CDR2 sequences are MRHNA and SNTAGT. The CDR3 is 16 residues long. The CDR3 coding sequence is TGTGCCAGCAGTGCGTTGGGAGGGTCCTCCTACAATGAGCAGTTCTTC. Translated, it gives CASSALGGSSYNEQFF.

V and J are TRBV7-3 and TRBJ1-1, with unresolved D. Germline loops: CDR1 SGHTA, CDR2 FQGTGA. Deletions cut 5 bases from V and 3 bases from J, with 25 bases between. This CDR3 is 18 amino acids long. The chain's CDR3 is CASSPRRILSSRDTEAFF. As DNA, the CDR3 is TGTGCCAGCAGCCCCCGACGAATATTAAGCAGTAGGGACACTGAAGCTTTCTTT. The complete variable domain, with remaining parts taken from reference TRBV7-3 and TRBJ1-1, reads GAGVSQTPSNKVTEKGKYVELRCDPISGHTALYWYRQSLGQGPEFLIYFQGTGAADDSGLPNDRFFAVRPEGSVSTLKIQRTERGDSAVYLCASSPRRILSSRDTEAFFGQGTRLTVV.

The chain recombines TRBV10-3 with TRBJ1-2; D is undetermined. Germline lookup yields CDR1 ENHRY and CDR2 SYGVKD. There are 15 residues in the CDR3. V shed 0 bases and J shed 4 bases, with 12 bases lying between them. The CDR3 reads CAISESWEAAYGYTF. In nucleotides, the CDR3 is TGTGCCATCAGTGAGTCGTGGGAGGCGGCCTATGGCTACACCTTC.

This sequence joins TRBV19 and TRBJ2-2, with TRBD1 matching over 7 bases. Germline-derived CDR1 and CDR2 are LNHDA and SQIVND (reference sequence). The V and J ends lost 4 bases and 5 bases, in that order; junction bases with no gene match: 4. The CDR3 sequence is 14 residues long. CDR3 coding DNA: TGTGCCAGTAGTAAGGGGGCATGGACCGGGGAGCTGTTTTTT. Protein: CASSKGAWTGELFF.

The CDR3 loop reads CASSFRGGRAQETQYF. In DNA, the CDR3 is TGTGCCAGCAGCTTTAGGGGAGGGCGAGCCCAAGAGACCCAGTACTTC. The chain is built from TRBV5-5 and TRBJ2-5; 7 nucleotides agree with TRBD2. Germline-derived CDR1 and CDR2 are SGHKS and YYEKEE (reference sequence). The CDR3 is 16 residues long. Unmatched junction bases numbered 8, after V lost 2 bases and J lost 1 base.

The CDR3 sequence: CAWSVSRQSGGTEAFF. The CDR3 coding sequence is TGTGCCTGGAGTGTTTCGCGACAGTCGGGTGGAACTGAAGCTTTCTTT. The chain uses TRBV30 and TRBJ1-1; possibly TRBD1 for D (5 bases). CDR1 GTSNPN and CDR2 SVGIG come from the germline V gene (reference sequence). V dropped 0 bases and J dropped 5 bases, with 19 bases sitting between them. The CDR3 runs to 16 residues. The entire variable domain, with the rest obtained from reference TRBV30 and TRBJ1-1, is as follows: SQTIHQWPATLVQPVGSPLSLECTVEGTSNPNLYWYRQAAGRGLQLLFYSVGIGQISSEVPQNLSASRPQDRQFILSSKKLLLSDSGFYLCAWSVSRQSGGTEAFFGQGTRLTVV.

The chain employs TRBV6-5 and TRBJ1-2; D is unresolved. CDR1 and CDR2 (germline): MNHEY, SVGAGI. CDR3 length equals 14 residues. The V end was cut by 4 bases, the J end by 1 base, with 10 bases between. The CDR3 nucleotides read TGTGCCAGCAGTTTATCCGGAGATAACTATGGCTACACCTTC. It specifies CASSLSGDNYGYTF.

In its sample, this clone was seen once. The chain has TRBV6-5 and TRBJ2-3; 8 bases fit TRBD2. The germline gives CDR1 MNHEY, CDR2 SVGAGI. The CDR3 spans 15 residues. The junction had 4 bases not matched to a gene; V was cut back by 0 bases and J by 5 bases. The CDR3 here is CASSYSNGGGDTQYF. The CDR3 nucleotides are TGTGCCAGCAGTTACTCGAACGGGGGGGGAGATACGCAGTATTTT.

The rearrangement uses TRBV5-1 and TRBJ2-5; 12 bases line up with TRBD2. V lost 0 bases to trimming and J lost 4 bases; unmatched junction nucleotides: 4. Per germline, CDR1 SGHRS and CDR2 YFSETQ. The CDR3 has 16 amino acids. Written as DNA, the CDR3 is TGCGCCAGCAGCTTGGGGACTAGCGGGATGGGAGAGACCCAGTACTTC. It yields the protein CASSLGTSGMGETQYF. The entire variable domain, with the rest obtained from reference TRBV5-1 and TRBJ2-5, is as follows: KAGVTQTPRYLIKTRGQQVTLSCSPISGHRSVSWYQQTPGQGLQFLFEYFSETQRNKGNFPGRFSGRQFSNSRSEMNVSTLELGDSALYLCASSLGTSGMGETQYFGPGTRLLVL.

This rearrangement joins TRBV6-5 to TRBJ1-5; 8 positions match TRBD1. V dropped 6 bases and J dropped 0; count of bases not matched to a gene: 4. Germline lookup yields CDR1 MNHEY and CDR2 SVGAGI. This CDR3 is 15 amino acids long. The CDR3 coding sequence is TGTGCCAGCAGCAGAGGACAGGGTAGCAATCAGCCCCAGCATTTT. This translates into CASSRGQGSNQPQHF.

The rearrangement links TRBV27 to TRBJ2-3, with 14 bases that match TRBD2. There are 18 residues in the CDR3. Germline-derived CDR1 and CDR2 are MNHEY and SMNVEV (reference sequence). V shed 5 bases, J shed 6 bases, and the junction held 13 bases outside the gene matches. This CDR3 reads CASSVGTSGRALVDTQYF. The CDR3 region has the DNA TGTGCCAGCAGTGTAGGGACTAGCGGGAGAGCTCTGGTGGATACGCAGTATTTT.

Only a few counts were recorded for this clone. The J gene is TRBJ1-3, the V gene TRBV19; D unclear. Germline-derived CDR1 and CDR2 are LNHDA and SQIVND (reference sequence). V lost 6 bases, J lost 1 base, and 16 bases lay in between. CDR3 length equals 16 residues. CDR3 in amino acids: CASSLQWSQSGNTIYF. DNA for the CDR3: TGTGCCAGTAGCCTTCAGTGGAGCCAATCTGGAAACACCATATATTTT.